One and the same sample provided the 18 T cell receptor beta chains below, sequenced in a study of tumor-infiltrating lymphocytes in primary liver carcinoma. Total RNA and DNA came together from approximately 20-30 mg of bulk tissue without cell sorting. With a constant-region primer, TCR beta cDNA was made from about 0.55 ug of total RNA. Nested multiplex PCR, run for three rounds with slightly modified ARM-PCR, yielded TCR beta libraries. Each of the first two PCR rounds ran approximately 10 cycles with TRBV1-TRBV30 forward and C-beta reverse primers. TCRdb independently ran MiXCR on the multiplex PCR reads; one entry per CDR3 protein. Of about 190,000 distinct CDR3 sequences in the sample, about 85% were seen once. Sequencing used tumor tissue from primary liver carcinoma. These receptors were taken from a man in his forties with primary liver carcinoma and hepatitis B virus infection.

Worth noting for this clonotype: One end of the junction fails to match germline, which may point to a read error. This rearrangement joins TRBV4-2 to TRBJ1-4; D remains ambiguous. The CDR3 is made up of 13 amino acids. CDR1 LGHNA and CDR2 YNFKEQ come from the germline V gene. The CDR3: CASSQAHREKLFF. As DNA, the CDR3 is TGCGCCAGCAGCCAGGCCCACCGTGAAAAACTGTTTTTC.

This clonotype was detected a few times. The germline gene is not matched at one end of the junction; a read error may be the cause. This chain links TRBV6-2 or TRBV6-3 with TRBJ2-6; tentative D call: TRBD2 (6 bases). This CDR3 region has 16 residues. Germline V lookup: CDR1 MNHEY, CDR2 SVGEGT. The CDR3 DNA is TGTGCCAGCAGTTACGCGGGACTCTCTGAGGCCAACGCCCTGACTTTC. It specifies CASSYAGLSEANALTF.

On this clonotype itself: At one end the junction does not follow the germline gene, possibly because of a read error. The rearrangement joins TRBV6-2 or TRBV6-3 to TRBJ2-2; 8 positions match TRBD1. Per the germline V gene, CDR1 is MNHEY and CDR2 is SVGEGT. The CDR3 loop spans 18 amino acids. The CDR3 loop is CASSYSYPGTGSAWELFF. CDR3 DNA: TGCGCCAGCAGTTACTCCTACCCCGGGACAGGATCGGCCTGGGAGCTGTTTTTT.

The chain is built from TRBV12-3 or TRBV12-4 and TRBJ2-2, with 8 bases aligning to TRBD2. The CDR3 has 13 residues. The CDR3 nucleotides read TGTGTCGGGGGGGGGGAGATCACCGGGGAGCTGTTTTTT. Translating gives CVGGGEITGELFF.

With regard to this clonotype: At one end, the junction sequence differs from germline, possibly due to a read error. This chain's CDR3 is CTLEADRGRAETQYF. The DNA of the CDR3 is TGCACCCTTGAAGCGGACAGGGGGCGAGCAGAGACTCAGTACTTC. The chain uses TRBV29-1 and TRBJ2-5; 11 bases match TRBD1. The CDR3 spans 15 residues. CDR1 and CDR2 (germline): SQVTM, ANQGSEA.

The sample holds one count of this clonotype. No conserved phenylalanine or tryptophan ends this CDR3, so it is likely a read error. The chain is built from TRBV4-2 and TRBJ2-2; D may be TRBD1 (7 bases). Germline assignment: CDR1 LGHNA and CDR2 YNFKEQ. The CDR3 totals 17 residues. The CDR3 coding sequence is TGTGTCAACAGCCAAGGGGGCCTGGCGGGATATTTCGGGGAACTGTTTATT. It codes for CVNSQGGLAGYFGELFI.

For this clonotype: One end of the junction varies from germline; a read error may be responsible. The chain links TRBV6-1 to TRBJ2-4; a possible D gene is TRBD2 (6 bases). The CDR3 has 14 residues. Germline V gene lookup returns CDR1 MNHNS and CDR2 SASEGT. Written as DNA, the CDR3 is TGTACCAGCAGTGACGGGACTCGTCGGGGCACTCAGTACTTC. Translation gives CTSSDGTRRGTQYF.

A remark on this clonotype: One junction end does not reproduce the germline sequence, and a read error may be involved. This rearrangement joins TRBV30 to TRBJ1-5; D unresolved. CDR1 and CDR2 (germline): GTSNPN, SVGIG (reference sequence). The CDR3 has 15 residues. The CDR3 sequence is CAWALAEGRNQLQHF. In DNA, the CDR3 is TGTGCCTGGGCCCTCGCGGAGGGCCGCAATCAGCTCCAGCATTTT.

Concerning this clonotype: An end of the junction does not agree with germline; a read error may underlie this. The chain couples TRBV5-1 to TRBJ2-6; no reliable D call. The CDR3 loop spans 15 amino acids. CDR1 is SGHRS, CDR2 YFSETQ, per germline. In nucleotides, the CDR3 is TGCGCCAGCAGCTTGGAGAGTGTTGGGCCCAACGTCCTGACTTTC. Its translation is CASSLESVGPNVLTF.

As concerns this clonotype: Lacking the conserved final phenylalanine or tryptophan, this CDR3 likely reflects a read error. This chain joins TRBV29-1 and TRBJ1-2; no clear D. Germline CDR1 reads SQVTM; CDR2 reads ANQGSEA. There are 12 residues in the CDR3. CDR3 sequence reads: CSGKVESYGYTL. CDR3 nucleotide sequence: TGCAGTGGGAAGGTCGAGTCCTATGGCTACACCTTG.

In the case of this clonotype: Being one base from a much bigger clone, this may be a read error. The V gene is TRBV30, the J gene TRBJ2-5; D may match TRBD1 or TRBD2 (6 bases each). Germline V gene data show CDR1 as GTSNPN and CDR2 as SVGIG (reference sequence). The CDR3 covers 14 residues. This chain's CDR3 is CTWLKGGRKETQYF. In nucleotides, the CDR3 is TGTACCTGGCTAAAGGGGGGTCGAAAGGAGACCCAGTACTTC. Looking up the rest from reference TRBV30 and TRBJ2-5 gives the full variable domain: SQTIHQWPATLVQPVGSPLSLECTVEGTSNPNLYWYRQAAGRGLQLLFYSVGIGQISSEVPQNLSASRPQDRQFILSSKKLLLSDSGFYLCTWLKGGRKETQYFGPGTRLLVL.

This clonotype was detected only a few times. At one end the junction does not follow the germline gene, possibly because of a read error. DNA of the CDR3: TGTAGTGTTGAAGGGGACAGGGGGCGAGCAGAGACCCAGTACTTC. This encodes CSVEGDRGRAETQYF. The rearrangement links TRBV29-1 to TRBJ2-5, with 12 bases aligning to TRBD1. Germline CDR1 and CDR2: SQVTM and ANQGSEA. This CDR3 comprises 15 residues. The full variable domain, its missing parts supplied by reference TRBV29-1 and TRBJ2-5, is SAVISQKPSRDICQRGTSLTIQCQVDSQVTMMFWYRQQPGQSLTLIATANQGSEATYESGFVIDKFPISRPNLTFSTLTVSNMSPEDSSIYLCSVEGDRGRAETQYFGPGTRLLVL.

V is TRBV6-2 or TRBV6-3 and J is TRBJ1-1; maybe TRBD1 (6 bases). V shed 4 bases and J shed 5 bases, with 17 bases lying between them. CDR1 is MNHEY and CDR2 is SVGEGT in the germline V gene. The CDR3 runs 15 residues. In nucleotides, the CDR3 is TGTGCCAGCAGTTCGCAGGGGTCAGGTACGACTGAAGCTTTCTTT. Amino acid sequence: CASSSQGSGTTEAFF.

The table lists this clonotype with a few counts. The CDR3 ends on some other residue instead of the conserved phenylalanine or tryptophan, so this is likely a read error. The DNA is omitted, as the CDR3 cannot be located on it reliably, and the CDR3 follows TCRdb's listing. CDR3 protein: CASRIRINTEALL. This rearrangement joins TRBV12-3 or TRBV12-4 to TRBJ1-1. Both ends counted, the CDR3 spans 13 residues.

Comment on this clonotype: Since the CDR3 does not end with the conserved phenylalanine or tryptophan, this likely comes from a read error. V gene TRBV12-3 or TRBV12-4 combines with J gene TRBJ1-1; D perhaps matches TRBD1 (5 bases). V was cut by 5 bases and J by 5 bases, with 15 bases left in between. This CDR3 has 14 amino acids. The CDR3 region is CASSIGTEGTEAFL. CDR3 DNA: TGTGCCAGCAGTATCGGCACCGAGGGGACTGAAGCTTTCCTT.

Worth noting for this clonotype: This may come from a read error, since a much larger clone is one base off. The chain has TRBV5-1 and TRBJ2-7; 8 bases are shared with TRBD2. V was clipped by 1 base and J by 6 bases; unmatched bases: 12. The CDR3 spans 16 residues. The germline V gene has CDR1 SGHRS and CDR2 YFSETQ. CDR3 nucleotides: TGCGCCAGCAGCTTGACCTTTGGCGGGGGGTCGCCCGAGCAGTACTTC. Its protein product is CASSLTFGGGSPEQYF.

Concerning this clonotype: A much more abundant neighbour one base away suggests this may be a read error. The rearrangement links TRBV6-4 to TRBJ1-1, with unresolved D. The germline V gene encodes CDR1 MRHNA and CDR2 SNTAGT. V was shortened by 8 bases and J by 3 bases, with 13 bases between the two germline ends. The CDR3 runs to 13 residues. The CDR3 here is CASSLAFDTEAFF. CDR3 nucleotides: TGTGCCAGCTCACTAGCGTTCGACACTGAAGCTTTCTTT.

Only a few counts were recorded for this clonotype. A much bigger clone sits one base away, suggesting this may be a read error. The J gene is TRBJ1-3, the V gene TRBV12-3 or TRBV12-4, with D perhaps matching TRBD1 (5 bases). The CDR3 loop spans 13 amino acids. The DNA of the CDR3 is TGTGCCAGCAGGAGGGGTTCTGGAAACACCATAAATTTT. Amino acids: CASRRGSGNTINF.